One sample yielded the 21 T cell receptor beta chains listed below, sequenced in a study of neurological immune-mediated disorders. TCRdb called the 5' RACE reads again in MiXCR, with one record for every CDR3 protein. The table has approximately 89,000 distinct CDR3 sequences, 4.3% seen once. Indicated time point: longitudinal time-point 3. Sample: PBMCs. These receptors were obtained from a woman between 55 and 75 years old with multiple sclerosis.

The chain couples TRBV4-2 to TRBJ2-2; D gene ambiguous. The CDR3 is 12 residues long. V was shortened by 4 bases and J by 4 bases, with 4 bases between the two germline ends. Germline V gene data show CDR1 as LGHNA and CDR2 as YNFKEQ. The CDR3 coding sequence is TGTGCCAGCAGCCTCACCACCGGGGAGCTGTTTTTT. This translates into CASSLTTGELFF.

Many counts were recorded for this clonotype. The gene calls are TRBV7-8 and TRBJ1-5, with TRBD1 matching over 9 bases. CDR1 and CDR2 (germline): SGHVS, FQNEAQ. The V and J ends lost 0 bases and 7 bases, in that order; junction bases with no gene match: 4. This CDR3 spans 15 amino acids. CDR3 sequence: CASSLARTGAQPQHF. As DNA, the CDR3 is TGTGCCAGCAGCTTAGCTAGGACAGGGGCACAGCCCCAGCATTTT.

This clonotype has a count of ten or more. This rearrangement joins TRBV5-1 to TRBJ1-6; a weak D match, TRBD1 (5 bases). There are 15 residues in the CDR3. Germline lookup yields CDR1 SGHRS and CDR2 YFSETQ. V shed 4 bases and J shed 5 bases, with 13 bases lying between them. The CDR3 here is CASSQNQGHNSPLHF. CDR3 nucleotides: TGCGCCAGCAGCCAAAATCAGGGTCATAATTCACCCCTCCACTTT.

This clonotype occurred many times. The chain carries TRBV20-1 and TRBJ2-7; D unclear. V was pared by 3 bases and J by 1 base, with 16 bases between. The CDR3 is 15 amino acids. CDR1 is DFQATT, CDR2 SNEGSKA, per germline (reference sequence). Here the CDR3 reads CSASTASSPSYEQYF. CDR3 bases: TGCAGTGCTAGTACGGCCAGTAGTCCTTCCTACGAGCAGTACTTC.

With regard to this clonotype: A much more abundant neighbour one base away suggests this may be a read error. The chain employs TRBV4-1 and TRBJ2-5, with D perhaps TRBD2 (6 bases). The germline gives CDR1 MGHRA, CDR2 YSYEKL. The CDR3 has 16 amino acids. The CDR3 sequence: CASNQASTDYRETQYF. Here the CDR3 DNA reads TGCGCCAGCAACCAAGCCTCGACGGACTACAGAGAGACCCAGTACTTC.

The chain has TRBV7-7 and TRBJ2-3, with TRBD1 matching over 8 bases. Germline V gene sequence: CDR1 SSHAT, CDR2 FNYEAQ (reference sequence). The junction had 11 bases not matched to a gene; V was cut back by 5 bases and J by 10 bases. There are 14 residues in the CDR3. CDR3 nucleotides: TGTGCCAGCAGCACCGACAGGGGAGTTGGGGCGCAGTATTTT. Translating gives CASSTDRGVGAQYF.

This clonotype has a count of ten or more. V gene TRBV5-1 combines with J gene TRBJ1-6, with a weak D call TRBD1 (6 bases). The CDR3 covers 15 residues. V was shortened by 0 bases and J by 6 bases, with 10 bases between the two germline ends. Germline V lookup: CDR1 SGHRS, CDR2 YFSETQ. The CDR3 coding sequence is TGCGCCAGCAGCTTGGGGCAGGGGACTAATTCACCCCTCCACTTT. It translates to CASSLGQGTNSPLHF.

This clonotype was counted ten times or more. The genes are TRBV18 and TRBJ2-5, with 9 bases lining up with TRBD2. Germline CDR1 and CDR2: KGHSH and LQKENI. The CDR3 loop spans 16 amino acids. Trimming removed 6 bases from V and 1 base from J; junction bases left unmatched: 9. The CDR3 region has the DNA TGTGCCAGCTCGCCCAACCCAGCGGGGGGCCAAGAGACCCAGTACTTC. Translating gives CASSPNPAGGQETQYF.

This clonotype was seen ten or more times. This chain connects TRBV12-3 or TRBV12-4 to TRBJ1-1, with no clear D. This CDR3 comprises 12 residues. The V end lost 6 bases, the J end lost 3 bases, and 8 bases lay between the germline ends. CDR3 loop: CASRETYTEAFF. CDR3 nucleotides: TGTGCCAGCAGAGAGACATACACTGAAGCTTTCTTT.

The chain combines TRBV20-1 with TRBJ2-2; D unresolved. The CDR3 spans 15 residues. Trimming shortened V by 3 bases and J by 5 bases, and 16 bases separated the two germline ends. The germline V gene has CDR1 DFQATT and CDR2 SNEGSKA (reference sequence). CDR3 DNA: TGCAGTGCTAGTCCGGCTGGCATCCGTACCGGGGAGCTGTTTTTT. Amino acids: CSASPAGIRTGELFF.

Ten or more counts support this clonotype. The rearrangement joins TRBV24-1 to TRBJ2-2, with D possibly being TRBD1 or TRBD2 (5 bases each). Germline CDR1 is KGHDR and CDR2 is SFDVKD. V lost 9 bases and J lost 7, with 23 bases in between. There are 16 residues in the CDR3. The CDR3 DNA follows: TGTGCCACCTCCTGGGACCGGGACGGGCGTATCGGGGAGCTGTTTTTT. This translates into CATSWDRDGRIGELFF.

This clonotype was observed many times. The CDR3 loop reads CASSGPGGSGNQPQHF. In DNA, the CDR3 is TGTGCCAGCAGTGGGCCAGGAGGGTCGGGCAATCAGCCCCAGCATTTT. J is TRBJ1-5 and V is TRBV12-3 or TRBV12-4; no definite D call. This CDR3 contains 16 residues. V was trimmed by 5 bases and J by 2 bases, leaving 16 bases between them.

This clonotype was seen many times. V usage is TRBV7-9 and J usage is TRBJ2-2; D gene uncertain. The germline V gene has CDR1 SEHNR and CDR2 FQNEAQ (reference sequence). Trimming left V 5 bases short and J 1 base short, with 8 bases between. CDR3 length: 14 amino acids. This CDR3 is CASSAARNTGELFF. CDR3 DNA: TGTGCCAGCAGCGCCGCCCGGAACACCGGGGAGCTGTTTTTT.

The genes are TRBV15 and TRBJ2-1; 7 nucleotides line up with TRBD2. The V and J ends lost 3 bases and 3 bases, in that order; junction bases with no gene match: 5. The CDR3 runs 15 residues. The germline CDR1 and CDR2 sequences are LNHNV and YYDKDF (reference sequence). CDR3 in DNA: TGTGCCACCAGCAGGGGGGGGGGGTTCTACAATGAGCAGTTCTTC. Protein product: CATSRGGGFYNEQFF.

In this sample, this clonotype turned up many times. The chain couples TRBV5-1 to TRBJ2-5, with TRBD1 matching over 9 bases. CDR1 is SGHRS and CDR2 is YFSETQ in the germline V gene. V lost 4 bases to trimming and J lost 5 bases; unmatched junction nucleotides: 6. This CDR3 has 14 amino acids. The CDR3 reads CASSRTGDVETQYF. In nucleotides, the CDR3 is TGCGCCAGCAGCCGGACAGGGGATGTGGAGACCCAGTACTTC.

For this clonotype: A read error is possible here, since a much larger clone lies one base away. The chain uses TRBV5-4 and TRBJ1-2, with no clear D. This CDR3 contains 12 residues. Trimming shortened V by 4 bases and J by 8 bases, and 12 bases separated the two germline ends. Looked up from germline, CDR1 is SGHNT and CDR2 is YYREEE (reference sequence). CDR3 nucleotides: TGTGCCAGCAGCCCTCTGACCAACGGCTACACCTTC. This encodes CASSPLTNGYTF.

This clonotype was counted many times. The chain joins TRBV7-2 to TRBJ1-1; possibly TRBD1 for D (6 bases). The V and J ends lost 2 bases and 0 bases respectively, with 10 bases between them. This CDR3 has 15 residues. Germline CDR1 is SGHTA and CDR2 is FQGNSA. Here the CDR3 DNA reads TGTGCCAGCAGCTTAAAGGGGGGCATGAACACTGAAGCTTTCTTT. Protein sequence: CASSLKGGMNTEAFF.

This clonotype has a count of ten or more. The CDR3 nucleotides are TGCGCCAGCAGCTGGGAGGGGGTGAACACTGAAGCTTTCTTT. Encoded protein: CASSWEGVNTEAFF. The rearrangement uses TRBV5-1 and TRBJ1-1; D perhaps matches TRBD1 (6 bases). Trimming left V 3 bases short and J 0 bases short, with 9 bases between. This CDR3 is 14 amino acids long. Germline values: CDR1 SGHRS, CDR2 YFSETQ.

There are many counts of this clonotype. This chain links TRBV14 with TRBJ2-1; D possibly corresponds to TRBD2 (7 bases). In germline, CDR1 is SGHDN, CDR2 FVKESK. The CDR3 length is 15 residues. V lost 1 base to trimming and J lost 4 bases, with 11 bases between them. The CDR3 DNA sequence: TGTGCCAGCAGCCAAGGGGGGGGCGCGTACAATGAGCAGTTCTTC. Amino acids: CASSQGGGAYNEQFF.

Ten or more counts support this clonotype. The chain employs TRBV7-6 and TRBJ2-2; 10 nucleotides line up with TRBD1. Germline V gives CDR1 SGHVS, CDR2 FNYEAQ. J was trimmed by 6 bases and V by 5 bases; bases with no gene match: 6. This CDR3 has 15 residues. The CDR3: CASSPGTGVPGELFF. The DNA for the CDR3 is TGTGCCAGCAGCCCAGGGACAGGGGTTCCCGGGGAGCTGTTTTTT.

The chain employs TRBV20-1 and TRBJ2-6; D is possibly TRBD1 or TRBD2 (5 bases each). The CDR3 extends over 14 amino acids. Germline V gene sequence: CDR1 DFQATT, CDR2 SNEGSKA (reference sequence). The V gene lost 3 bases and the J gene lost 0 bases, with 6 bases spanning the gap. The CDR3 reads CSARRGSGANVLTF. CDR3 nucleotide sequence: TGCAGTGCTAGGAGGGGCTCTGGGGCCAACGTCCTGACTTTC.